These T cell receptor beta chains were read from a single sample in a study of shared clonotypes between healthy human individuals. Libraries were prepared by immunoSEQ multiplex PCR; TCRdb keeps only in-frame clonotypes and omits some of them. This table has 1.6 million or so clones, less than 99% appearing once. What was sequenced was naive CD4+ T cells sorted from blood. These receptors originate from a man younger than 40 in good health. The CDR3 runs from the conserved cysteine through the conserved F or W. A D gene is named only where the DNA matches it firmly. Only some rows state a clone size, as once, few, many or a class for expanded clones.

D,size,J,V,DNA,CDR3
.,once,TRBJ1-2,TRBV29-1,TGCAGCGTTGTTGCAGGAACTAACTATGGCTACACCTTC,CSVVAGTNYGYTF
.,.,TRBJ2-1,TRBV21-1,TGTGCCAGCAGCAAAGGCCCCCCCCCAAGATGGCGGGAGAGGGTCAATGAGCAGTTCTTC,CASSKGPPPRWRERVNEQFF
.,.,TRBJ2-3,TRBV5-6,TGTGCCAGCAGCTTGTCAACAGCCCTTATCACAGATACGCAGTATTTT,CASSLSTALITDTQYF
.,.,TRBJ2-5,TRBV4-1,TGCGCCAGCAGCCAATTGGAGCAGGGTCGAGAGACCCAGTACTTC,CASSQLEQGRETQYF
TRBD1,.,TRBJ2-7,TRBV29-1,TGCAGCGTTGCCCTGGACAGGGAAAGGGTAGGCCTATCCTACGAGCAGTACTTC,CSVALDRERVGLSYEQYF
.,.,TRBJ2-7,TRBV5-1,TGCGCCAGCAGCTTGAGTACAGGGCGGGACTACGAGCAGTACTTC,CASSLSTGRDYEQYF
TRBD1,.,TRBJ2-7,TRBV7-8,TGTGCCAGCAGGATAACCGGGACAGCCTCAACGATCTCCTACGAGCAGTACTTC,CASRITGTASTISYEQYF
.,.,TRBJ1-4,TRBV25-1,TGTGCCAGCAGTGTAACCGGGACCCCAGTCGGAAAACTGTTTTTT,CASSVTGTPVGKLFF
.,.,TRBJ2-2,TRBV6-1,TGTGCCAGCAGTGAATTGTGGGGGACCGGGGAGCTGTTTTTT,CASSELWGTGELFF
TRBD1,.,TRBJ1-4,TRBV11-2,TGTGCCAGCAGCTTAGCTGACAGGGAGGGTGAAAAACTGTTTTTT,CASSLADREGEKLFF
TRBD2,.,TRBJ2-7,TRBV29-1,TGCAGCGTAGAGGGACTAGCGGGCACCTACGAGCAGTACTTC,CSVEGLAGTYEQYF
.,.,TRBJ2-5,TRBV5-5,TGTGCCAGCAGCAGGTTAGAAGAGACCCAGTACTTC,CASSRLEETQYF
.,.,TRBJ2-1,TRBV9,TGTGCCAGCAGCGTAACCCCCCTTGGGAATGAGCAGTTCTTC,CASSVTPLGNEQFF
.,.,TRBJ2-1,TRBV9,TGTGCCAGCAGCGTAGCCCCTAGCTCCTACAATGAGCAGTTCTTC,CASSVAPSSYNEQFF
.,.,TRBJ2-5,TRBV7-2,TGTGCCAGCAGCTTAGCGGCAGACGGGGAGACCCAGTACTTC,CASSLAADGETQYF
TRBD2,.,TRBJ2-7,TRBV9,TGTGCCAGCAGCGTAGCAAGCGGGAGTTACGAGCAGTACTTC,CASSVASGSYEQYF
.,.,TRBJ1-1,TRBV4-3,TGCGCCAGCAGCCAAGATTATGGGAACACTGAAGCTTTCTTT,CASSQDYGNTEAFF
.,.,TRBJ2-1,TRBV19,TGTGCCAGTAGTATAGGACCCAGGGGATACAATGAGCAGTTCTTC,CASSIGPRGYNEQFF
TRBD1,.,TRBJ2-7,TRBV5-1,TGCGCCAGCAGCATCCGGGACAGCCCCTACGAGCAGTACTTC,CASSIRDSPYEQYF
.,.,TRBJ2-7,TRBV28,TGTGCCAGCAGTTTTTCCTACGAGCAGTACTTC,CASSFSYEQYF
TRBD1,once,TRBJ2-3,TRBV5-1,TGCGCCAGCAGCCACGGACAGGGCGGCACAGATACGCAGTATTTT,CASSHGQGGTDTQYF
.,.,TRBJ2-3,TRBV18,TGTGCCAGCTCACCTCCCCTAGGGTTGGAGCCCACAGATACGCAGTATTTT,CASSPPLGLEPTDTQYF
TRBD2,.,TRBJ2-1,TRBV9,TGTGCCAGCAGCGCCACTAGCGCGTCCTACAATGAGCAGTTCTTC,CASSATSASYNEQFF
TRBD1,.,TRBJ1-5,TRBV27,TGTGCCAGCTGGCCCGGACAGGTAGGACAGCCCCAGCATTTT,CASWPGQVGQPQHF
TRBD1,.,TRBJ1-2,TRBV28,TGTGCCAGCAGTTTGACAGGGGGTTTATATGGCTACACCTTC,CASSLTGGLYGYTF
.,.,TRBJ2-7,TRBV6-6,TGTGCCAGCAGCCCCAGGGGATACGAGCAGTACTTC,CASSPRGYEQYF
.,.,TRBJ2-5,TRBV29-1,TGCAGCGTCGGAAGGATTTTAGCGGAGACCCAGTACTTC,CSVGRILAETQYF
TRBD1,.,TRBJ1-5,TRBV5-1,TGCGCCAGCAGACCAAGGACAGGGCAAAATCAGCCCCAGCATTTT,CASRPRTGQNQPQHF
TRBD2,.,TRBJ2-1,TRBV5-4,TGTGCCAGCAGCCTGGGACTAGTTTCAAATGAGCAGTTCTTC,CASSLGLVSNEQFF
.,.,TRBJ2-5,TRBV7-9,TGTGCCAGTGACTTAGAAGAGACCCAGTACTTC,CASDLEETQYF
.,.,TRBJ2-2,TRBV10-1,TGCGCCAGCAGTGAACTTAGCGATCGCGGGGAGCTGTTTTTT,CASSELSDRGELFF
.,few,TRBJ1-2,TRBV5-1,TGCGCCAGCAGCTTAGATTACAACTATGGCTACACCTTC,CASSLDYNYGYTF
.,.,TRBJ2-1,TRBV10-2,TGCGCCAGCAGTGAGGGGGACATACTGTACAATGAGCAGTTCTTC,CASSEGDILYNEQFF
.,.,TRBJ2-3,TRBV9,TGTGCCAGCAGCGTAACTTTGGGGACGCAGTATTTT,CASSVTLGTQYF
TRBD2,.,TRBJ2-3,TRBV6-6,TGTGCCAGCAGTGGTACCGGGACTATAGGGGATACGCAGTATTTT,CASSGTGTIGDTQYF
.,.,TRBJ2-3,TRBV19,TGTGCCAGTAGCAAGCGTGCTAGCACAGATACGCAGTATTTT,CASSKRASTDTQYF
.,.,TRBJ2-3,TRBV5-1,TGCGCCAGCAGCTTTAGCAGGGTGGTCACAGATACGCAGTATTTT,CASSFSRVVTDTQYF
.,.,TRBJ1-1,TRBV11-2,TGTGCCAGCAGCTTTCTGACTGAAGCTTTCTTT,CASSFLTEAFF
.,.,TRBJ1-1,TRBV29-1,TGTAGCGTGGAGGGGCGGTTGAACACTGAAGCTTTCTTT,CSVEGRLNTEAFF
.,.,TRBJ2-2,TRBV30,TGTGCCTGGAGTGCCTCCCCGGTCGGGGAGCTGTTTTTT,CAWSASPVGELFF
TRBD2,.,TRBJ2-2,TRBV11-1,TGTGCCAGCAGCCAAGGACTAGCCGGATTGCTGCGAACCGCCGGGGAGCTGTTTTTT,CASSQGLAGLLRTAGELFF
TRBD2,.,TRBJ2-1,TRBV5-4,TGTGCCAGCAGCTTGGCTGGACTAGTTGCCTACAATGAGCAGTTCTTC,CASSLAGLVAYNEQFF
TRBD1,.,TRBJ1-3,TRBV4-3,TGCGCCAGCAGCCCAGGACAGGGAAGGGCTGGAAACACCATATATTTT,CASSPGQGRAGNTIYF
.,.,TRBJ2-2,TRBV7-3,TGTGCCAGCAGCTTAAAATGGGTGGGAGACGGGACCGGGGAGCTGTTTTTT,CASSLKWVGDGTGELFF
.,.,TRBJ1-1,TRBV7-3,TGTGCCAGCAGCTTCAAGGTGAACACTGAAGCTTTCTTT,CASSFKVNTEAFF
TRBD2,.,TRBJ2-7,TRBV6-6,TGTGCCAGCAGCCTCGCTGGGGGAGGGGCCTACGAGCAGTACTTC,CASSLAGGGAYEQYF
.,.,TRBJ2-2,TRBV9,TGTGCCAGCAGCGTAGTCACTTCCTCGGTAAACACCGGGGAGCTGTTTTTT,CASSVVTSSVNTGELFF
.,.,TRBJ2-7,TRBV7-2,TGTGCCAGCAGCAAAAATGTGGACTACGAGCAGTACTTC,CASSKNVDYEQYF
.,once,TRBJ1-4,TRBV9,TGTGCCAGCAGCGTAGATGTCTCTCCGGGGGAAAAACTGTTTTTT,CASSVDVSPGEKLFF
.,.,TRBJ2-6,TRBV28,TGTGCCAGCAGTCTAAGCTCTGGGGCCAACGTCCTGACTTTC,CASSLSSGANVLTF
.,.,TRBJ1-5,TRBV19,TGTGCCAGTAGTCCCCCGGGAACCGCGCGGCATTTT,CASSPPGTARHF
TRBD1,.,TRBJ2-5,TRBV5-4,TGTGCCAGCAGCCCCGGGACAGGGGCCCAAGAGACCCAGTACTTC,CASSPGTGAQETQYF
TRBD2,.,TRBJ2-3,TRBV6-6,TGTGCCAGCAGGTTAGCGGGAGTAACAGATACGCAGTATTTT,CASRLAGVTDTQYF
.,.,TRBJ2-7,TRBV28,TGTGCCAGCAGTTTTGCCGGCAGAACCGAGCAGTACTTC,CASSFAGRTEQYF
.,.,TRBJ1-1,TRBV19,TGTGCCAGTAGTGGCCGGGGATGGGACACTGAAGCTTTCTTT,CASSGRGWDTEAFF
TRBD1,.,TRBJ2-1,TRBV18,TGTGCCAGCTCACCACTAGGGACAGGGGGTTTCAATGAGCAGTTCTTC,CASSPLGTGGFNEQFF
.,.,TRBJ2-3,TRBV5-4,TGTGCCAGCAGCTTGGTAGGATCTAGCACAGATACGCAGTATTTT,CASSLVGSSTDTQYF